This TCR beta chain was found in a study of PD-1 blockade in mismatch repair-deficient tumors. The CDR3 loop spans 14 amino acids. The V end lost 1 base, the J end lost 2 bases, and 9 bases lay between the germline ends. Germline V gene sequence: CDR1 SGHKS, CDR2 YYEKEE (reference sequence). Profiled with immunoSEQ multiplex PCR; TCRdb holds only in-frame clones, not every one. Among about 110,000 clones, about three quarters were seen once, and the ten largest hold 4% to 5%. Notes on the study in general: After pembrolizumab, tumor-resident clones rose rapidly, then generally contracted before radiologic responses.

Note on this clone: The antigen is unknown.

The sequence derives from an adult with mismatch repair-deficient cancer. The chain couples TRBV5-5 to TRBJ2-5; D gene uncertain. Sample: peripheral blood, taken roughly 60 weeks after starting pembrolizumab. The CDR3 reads CASSLYTAQETQYF. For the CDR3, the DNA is TGTGCCAGCAGCTTGTATACAGCGCAAGAGACCCAGTACTTC.